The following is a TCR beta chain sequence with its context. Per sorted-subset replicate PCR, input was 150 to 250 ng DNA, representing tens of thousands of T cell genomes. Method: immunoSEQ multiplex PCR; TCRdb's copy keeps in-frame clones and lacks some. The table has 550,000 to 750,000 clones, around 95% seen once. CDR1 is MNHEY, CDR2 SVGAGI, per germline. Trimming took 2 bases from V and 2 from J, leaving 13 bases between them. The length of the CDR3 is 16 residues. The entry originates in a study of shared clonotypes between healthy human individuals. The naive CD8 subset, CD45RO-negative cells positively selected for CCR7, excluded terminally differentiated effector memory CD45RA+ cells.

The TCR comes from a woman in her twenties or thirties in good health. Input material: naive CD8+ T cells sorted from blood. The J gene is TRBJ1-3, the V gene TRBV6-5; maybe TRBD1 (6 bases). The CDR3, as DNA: TGTGCCAGCAGTTACGGGGTTGGGGGCCCTGGAAACACCATATATTTT. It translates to CASSYGVGGPGNTIYF.